The 16 T cell receptor beta chains below were found in one sample sequenced in a study of blood T cells in healthy people across ages. For the second PCR, which ran for about 7 to 12 cycles, a sample-barcoded 5' primer and a J-beta primer mix were used. A single record per CDR3 protein comes from TCRdb applying MiXCR to the 5' RACE reads. This table has over 600,000 distinct CDR3 sequences, about 42% appearing once. Input material: blood. Receptors originate from an elderly man in good health.

The chain has TRBV6-6 and TRBJ2-5; the match to TRBD2 covers 9 bases. The end of the DNA aligns better with TRBJ2-7, so the J call may be wrong. Germline lookup yields CDR1 MNHNY and CDR2 SVGAGI (reference sequence). The CDR3 is 13 residues long. CDR3 DNA sequence: TGTGCCAGCATGCAGCGGGGGGACTACGAGCAGTACTTC. Translation gives CASMQRGDYEQYF.

This clonotype was seen more than once but under ten times. The chain is built from TRBV13 and TRBJ2-7; TRBD1 aligns across 7 bases. With 4 bases clipped from V and 7 bases from J, the junction kept 10 bases outside the gene matches. Germline V CDR1 and CDR2: PRHDT, FYEKMQ (reference sequence). CDR3 length: 14 amino acids. The CDR3 DNA reads TGTGCCAGCAGCTCCCGGGACAGAACTGGAGAGCAGTACTTC. As protein: CASSSRDRTGEQYF.

V is TRBV27 and J is TRBJ2-7, with D possibly being TRBD1 or TRBD2 (5 bases each). The CDR3 is made up of 16 amino acids. Germline lookup yields CDR1 MNHEY and CDR2 SMNVEV (reference sequence). Trimming removed 6 bases from V and 7 bases from J, with 25 bases in between. The CDR3 coding sequence is TGTGCCAGCAGGCAATGGGGGACCCTGTCCTACAATGAGCAGTACTTC. Its translation: CASRQWGTLSYNEQYF.

The rearrangement uses TRBV6-1 and TRBJ1-5; D call uncertain. CDR3 length: 14 residues. V lost 6 bases and J lost 3, with 12 bases in between. CDR1 MNHNS and CDR2 SASEGT come from the germline V gene. The CDR3 protein is CASSERALNQPQHF. CDR3 nucleotides: TGTGCCAGCAGCGAGAGGGCCCTCAATCAGCCCCAGCATTTT.

The rearrangement uses TRBV6-2 or TRBV6-3 and TRBJ2-1; 10 bases fit TRBD2. V was pared by 2 bases and J by 7 bases, with 8 bases of the junction left unmatched. The germline CDR1 and CDR2 sequences are MNHEY and SVGEGT. This CDR3 is built from 16 residues. The CDR3 DNA reads TGTGCCAGCAGTTACCCCCAAGCGGGGGGGCCGAATGAGCAGTTCTTC. This sequence encodes CASSYPQAGGPNEQFF.

This clonotype turned up a few times. The chain joins TRBV20-1 to TRBJ2-1; maybe TRBD2 (5 bases). Trimming left V 3 bases short and J 6 bases short, with 12 bases between. This CDR3 spans 13 amino acids. Germline CDR1 reads DFQATT; CDR2 reads SNEGSKA (reference sequence). The CDR3 region has the DNA TGCAGTGCTAGTTCGGGGTTAGGCAATGAGCAGTTCTTC. It codes for CSASSGLGNEQFF.

In the case of this clonotype: Sequence at one end of the junction differs from germline and may be a read error. The gene calls are TRBV29-1 and TRBJ2-3, with D tentatively TRBD1 (6 bases). This CDR3 has 14 residues. Looked up from germline, CDR1 is SQVTM and CDR2 is ANQGSEA. The chain's CDR3 is CGVEETTGPDTQYF. CDR3 coding DNA: TGCGGCGTTGAAGAAACCACAGGGCCAGATACGCAGTATTTT.

The rearrangement links TRBV29-1 to TRBJ1-2, with 9 bases that match TRBD1. The CDR3 covers 16 residues. The junction had 15 bases not matched to a gene; V was cut back by 7 bases and J by 3 bases. Germline lookup yields CDR1 SQVTM and CDR2 ANQGSEA. The chain's CDR3 is CSADPKLQGADYGYTF. In DNA, the CDR3 is TGCAGCGCTGACCCCAAACTACAGGGGGCGGACTATGGCTACACCTTC.

The V gene is TRBV7-9, the J gene TRBJ2-2; 7 nucleotides match TRBD1. V shed 5 bases and J 5 bases; nucleotides not matched to a gene: 8. This CDR3 has 15 residues. Per germline, CDR1 SEHNR and CDR2 FQNEAQ (reference sequence). CDR3 sequence reads: CASSATTGYTGELFF. The DNA for the CDR3 is TGTGCCAGCAGCGCAACGACAGGGTATACCGGGGAGCTGTTTTTT. Full variable domain (rest looked up from reference TRBV7-9 and TRBJ2-2): DTGVSQNPRHKITKRGQNVTFRCDPISEHNRLYWYRQTLGQGPEFLTYFQNEAQLEKSRLLSDRFSAERPKGSFSTLEIQRTEQGDSAMYLCASSATTGYTGELFFGEGSRLTVL.

The chain joins TRBV7-2 to TRBJ2-5; D ambiguous. V lost 2 bases, J lost 5 bases, and 18 bases lay in between. This CDR3 has 16 amino acids. CDR1 is SGHTA, CDR2 FQGNSA, per germline. The CDR3 nucleotides read TGTGCCAGCAGCTTACAAGGCTCTACTACCCCGGAGACCCAGTACTTC. Its translation: CASSLQGSTTPETQYF.

This clonotype was seen repeatedly, ten times or more. DNA for the CDR3: TGTGCCAGCAGCTTAAATCAGGGGACGGCGAATTCACCCCTCCACTTT. Its protein is CASSLNQGTANSPLHF. The chain employs TRBV5-5 and TRBJ1-6; D perhaps matches TRBD1 (6 bases). The CDR3 runs to 16 residues. The germline CDR1 and CDR2 sequences are SGHKS and YYEKEE (reference sequence). V gave up 2 bases and J gave up 7 bases, with 16 bases separating them.

This clonotype has a count of ten or more. V and J are TRBV7-2 and TRBJ2-7, with 7 positions matching TRBD1. J was trimmed by 2 bases and V by 5 bases; bases with no gene match: 6. The CDR3 runs to 14 residues. Germline V lookup: CDR1 SGHTA, CDR2 FQGNSA. The CDR3 region has the DNA TGTGCCAGCAGCCGGAAGGGACAGACCTACGAGCAGTACTTC. This encodes CASSRKGQTYEQYF.

There are a few counts of this clonotype. DNA for the CDR3: TGTGCCAGCAGTAAGAGCGCCCGTGGTAACATTCAGTACTTC. Its translation: CASSKSARGNIQYF. The chain employs TRBV28 and TRBJ2-4; D is unresolved. Trimming took 5 bases from V and 7 from J, leaving 15 bases between them. This CDR3 is built from 14 residues. The germline V gene has CDR1 MDHEN and CDR2 SYDVKM.

Details on this clonotype: Germline and junction disagree at one end, which may indicate a read error. This chain connects TRBV12-3 or TRBV12-4 to TRBJ2-3, with D maybe TRBD1 (6 bases). The CDR3 covers 14 residues. The CDR3 coding sequence is TGTGCCAGCAGTTTGAAGGGAAGGACAGATACGCAATATTTT. Translating it yields CASSLKGRTDTQYF.

This chain uses TRBV5-6 with TRBJ1-2, with 10 bases identical to TRBD1. Germline V lookup: CDR1 SGHDT, CDR2 YYEEEE. The CDR3 loop spans 13 amino acids. The junction had 4 bases not matched to a gene; V was cut back by 3 bases and J by 8 bases. CDR3 coding DNA: TGTGCCAGCAGCTCCGGGACAGGGGACGGCTACACCTTC. Residues: CASSSGTGDGYTF.

This chain connects TRBV20-1 to TRBJ1-5, with 7 bases lining up with TRBD1. The CDR3 length is 16 residues. Germline loops: CDR1 DFQATT, CDR2 SNEGSKA (reference sequence). V dropped 0 bases and J dropped 2; count of bases not matched to a gene: 7. CDR3 bases: TGCAGTGCTAGAGATCGACAGGGTAGACGCAATCAGCCCCAGCATTTT. Protein: CSARDRQGRRNQPQHF.